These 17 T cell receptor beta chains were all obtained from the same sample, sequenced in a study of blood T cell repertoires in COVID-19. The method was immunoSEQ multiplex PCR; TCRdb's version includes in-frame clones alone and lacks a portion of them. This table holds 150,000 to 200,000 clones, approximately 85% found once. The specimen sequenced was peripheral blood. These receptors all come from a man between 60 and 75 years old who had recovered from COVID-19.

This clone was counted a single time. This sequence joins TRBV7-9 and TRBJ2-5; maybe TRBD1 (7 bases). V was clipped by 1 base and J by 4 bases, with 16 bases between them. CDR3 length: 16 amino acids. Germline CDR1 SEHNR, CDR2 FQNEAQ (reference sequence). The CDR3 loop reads CASSLGSQGRGETQYF. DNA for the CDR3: TGTGCCAGCAGCTTAGGGTCACAGGGGCGGGGAGAGACCCAGTACTTC. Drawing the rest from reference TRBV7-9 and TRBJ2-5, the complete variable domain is DTGVSQNPRHKITKRGQNVTFRCDPISEHNRLYWYRQTLGQGPEFLTYFQNEAQLEKSRLLSDRFSAERPKGSFSTLEIQRTEQGDSAMYLCASSLGSQGRGETQYFGPGTRLLVL.

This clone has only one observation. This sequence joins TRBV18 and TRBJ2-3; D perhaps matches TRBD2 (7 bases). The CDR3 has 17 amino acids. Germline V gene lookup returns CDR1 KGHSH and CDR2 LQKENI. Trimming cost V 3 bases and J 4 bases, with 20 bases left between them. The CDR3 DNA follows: TGTGCCAGCTCACCTTACCAGCGGACTAGGGGGGCAGATACGCAGTATTTT. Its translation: CASSPYQRTRGADTQYF.

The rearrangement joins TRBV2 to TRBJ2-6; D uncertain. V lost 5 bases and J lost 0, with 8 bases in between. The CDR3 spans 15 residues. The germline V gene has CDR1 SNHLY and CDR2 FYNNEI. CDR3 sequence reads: CASSFRSSGANVLTF. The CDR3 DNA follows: TGTGCCAGCAGTTTCAGGTCCTCTGGGGCCAACGTCCTGACTTTC.

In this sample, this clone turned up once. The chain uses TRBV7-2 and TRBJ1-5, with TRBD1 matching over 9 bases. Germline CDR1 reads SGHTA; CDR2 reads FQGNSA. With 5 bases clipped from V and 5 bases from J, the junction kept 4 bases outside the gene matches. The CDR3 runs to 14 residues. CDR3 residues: CASSPTGGHQPQHF. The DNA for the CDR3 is TGTGCCAGCAGCCCGACAGGGGGTCATCAGCCCCAGCATTTT.

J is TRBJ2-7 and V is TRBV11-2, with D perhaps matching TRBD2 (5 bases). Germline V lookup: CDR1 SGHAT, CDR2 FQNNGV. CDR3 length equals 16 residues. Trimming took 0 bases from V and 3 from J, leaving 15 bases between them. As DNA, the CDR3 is TGTGCCAGCAGCTTAGATCCCCTTGGAGGCAACTACGAGCAGTACTTC. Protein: CASSLDPLGGNYEQYF.

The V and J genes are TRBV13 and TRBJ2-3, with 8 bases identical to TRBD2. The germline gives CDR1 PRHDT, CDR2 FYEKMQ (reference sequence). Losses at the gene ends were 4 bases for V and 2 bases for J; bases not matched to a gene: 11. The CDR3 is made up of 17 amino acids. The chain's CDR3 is CASSYRVSGVNTDTQYF. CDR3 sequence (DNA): TGTGCCAGCAGCTACCGTGTTAGCGGGGTAAACACAGATACGCAGTATTTT.

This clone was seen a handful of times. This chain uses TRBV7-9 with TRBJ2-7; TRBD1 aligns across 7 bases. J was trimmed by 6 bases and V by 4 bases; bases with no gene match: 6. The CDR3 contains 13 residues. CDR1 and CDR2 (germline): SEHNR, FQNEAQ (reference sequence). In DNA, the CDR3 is TGTGCCAGCAGCTCAGCACAGGGGTCCGAGCAGTACTTC. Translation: CASSSAQGSEQYF.

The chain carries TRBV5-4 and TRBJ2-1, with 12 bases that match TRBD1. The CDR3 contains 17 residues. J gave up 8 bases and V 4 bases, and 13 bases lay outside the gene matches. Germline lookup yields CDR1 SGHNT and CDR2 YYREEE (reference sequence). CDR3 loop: CASSPATGTGGRYEQFF. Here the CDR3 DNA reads TGTGCCAGCAGCCCCGCAACCGGGACAGGGGGCCGGTATGAGCAGTTCTTC. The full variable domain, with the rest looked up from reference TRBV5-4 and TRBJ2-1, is ETGVTQSPTHLIKTRGQQVTLRCSSQSGHNTVSWYQQALGQGPQFIFQYYREEENGRGNFPPRFSGLQFPNYSSELNVNALELDDSALYLCASSPATGTGGRYEQFFGPGTRLTVL.

Written as DNA, the CDR3 is TGTGCCAGCAGCTTAGGAGGGACTAGCGCAGATACGCAGTATTTT. Residues: CASSLGGTSADTQYF. The chain employs TRBV7-2 and TRBJ2-3; TRBD2 aligns across 10 bases. Germline assignment: CDR1 SGHTA and CDR2 FQGNSA. Trimming took 1 base from V and 4 from J; bases not matched to a gene: 2. The CDR3 is made up of 15 amino acids.

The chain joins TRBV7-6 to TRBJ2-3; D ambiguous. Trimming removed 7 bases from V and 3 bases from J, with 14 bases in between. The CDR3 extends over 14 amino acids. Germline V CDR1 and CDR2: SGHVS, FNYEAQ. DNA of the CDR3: TGTGCCAGCAAAACGTCGCAGGTAACAGATACGCAGTATTTT. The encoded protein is CASKTSQVTDTQYF.

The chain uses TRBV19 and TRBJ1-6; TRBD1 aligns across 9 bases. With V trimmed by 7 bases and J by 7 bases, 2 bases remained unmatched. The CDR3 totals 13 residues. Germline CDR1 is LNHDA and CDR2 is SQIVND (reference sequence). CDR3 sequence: CASKGQGNSPLHF. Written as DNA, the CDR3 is TGTGCCAGTAAAGGACAGGGGAATTCACCCCTCCACTTT.

CDR3 in DNA: TGTGCCAGCAGCTTACGGGGGAAAGAGACCCAGTACTTC. It encodes CASSLRGKETQYF. The V and J genes are TRBV7-9 and TRBJ2-5, with a possible D match to TRBD2 (6 bases). The germline V and J ends were trimmed by 2 bases and 3 bases, with 7 bases remaining between them. Germline V gene data show CDR1 as SEHNR and CDR2 as FQNEAQ (reference sequence). This CDR3 contains 13 residues.

This CDR3 is CASSPGEGQISNQPQHF. DNA of the CDR3: TGCGCCAGCAGCCCTGGGGAGGGTCAAATTAGCAATCAGCCCCAGCATTTT. The chain has TRBV4-1 and TRBJ1-5; D unclear. Trimming took off 4 bases at V and 0 bases at J, with 16 bases between the two ends. Looked up from germline, CDR1 is MGHRA and CDR2 is YSYEKL. The CDR3 runs 17 residues.

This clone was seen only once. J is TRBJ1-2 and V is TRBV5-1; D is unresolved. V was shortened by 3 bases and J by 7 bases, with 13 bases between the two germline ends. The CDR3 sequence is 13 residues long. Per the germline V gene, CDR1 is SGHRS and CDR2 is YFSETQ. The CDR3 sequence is CASSSPGGGGYTF. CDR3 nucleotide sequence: TGCGCCAGCAGCTCCCCAGGCGGAGGTGGCTACACCTTC.

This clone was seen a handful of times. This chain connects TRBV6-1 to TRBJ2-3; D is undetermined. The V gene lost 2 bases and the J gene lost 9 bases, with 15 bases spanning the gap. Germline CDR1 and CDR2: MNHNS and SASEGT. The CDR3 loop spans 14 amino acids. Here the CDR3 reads CASSELEEPRTQYF. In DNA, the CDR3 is TGTGCCAGCAGTGAACTCGAAGAACCACGGACGCAGTATTTT.

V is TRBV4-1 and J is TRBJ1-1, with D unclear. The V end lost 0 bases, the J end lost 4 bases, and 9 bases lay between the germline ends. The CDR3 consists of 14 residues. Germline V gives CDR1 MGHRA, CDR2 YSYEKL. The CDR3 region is CASSQEQGSTEAFF. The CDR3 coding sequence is TGCGCCAGCAGCCAAGAACAAGGGAGCACTGAAGCTTTCTTT.

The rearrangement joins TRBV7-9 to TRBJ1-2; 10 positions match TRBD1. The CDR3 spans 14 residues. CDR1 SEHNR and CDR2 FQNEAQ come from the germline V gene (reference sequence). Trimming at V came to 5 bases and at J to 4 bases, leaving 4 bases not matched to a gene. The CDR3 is CASSDGQGGYGYTF. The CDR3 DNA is TGTGCCAGCAGCGACGGACAGGGGGGCTATGGCTACACCTTC.